The TCR beta chain under discussion was sequenced for a study of beta chain features in type 1 diabetes. Overall study results and limits: For Type 1 diabetes patients, all four CD4+ subsets carried TCRB CDR3s that were moderately but significantly shorter.

Worth noting for this clone: Its matching antigen is unknown.

Expressed TCRB transcripts were sequenced because the isolated RNA had all been reverse transcribed beforehand. The assay was immunoSEQ multiplex PCR, and TCRdb's table has in-frame clones only and misses some. This table has roughly 150,000 clones, roughly 8% appearing once. Germline CDR1 SGHTA, CDR2 FQGNSA. The CDR3 contains 13 residues. V lost 3 bases and J lost 4, with 10 bases in between. This receptor was obtained from a woman aged 40 to 49 with type 1 diabetes. Material for sequencing was central memory CD4+ T cells from blood. The chain joins TRBV7-2 to TRBJ2-7; D is uncertain. The CDR3 coding sequence is TGTGCCAGCAGCTTTACCAGGAAGTACGAGCAGTACTTC. It codes for CASSFTRKYEQYF. The full variable domain, rest sourced from reference TRBV7-2 and TRBJ2-7, is GAGVSQSPSNKVTEKGKDVELRCDPISGHTALYWYRQSLGQGLEFLIYFQGNSAPDKSGLPSDRFSAERTGGSVSTLTIQRTQQEDSAVYLCASSFTRKYEQYFGPGTRLTVT.